The 12 T cell receptor beta chains presented below share a single source sample, sequenced in a study of identical twins. TCRdb fed the 5' RACE reads into MiXCR, producing one record per CDR3 protein. This repertoire shows around 690,000 distinct CDR3 sequences, over 20% found once; its top ten account for roughly 4.3%. The sample also formed part of further work on T cells expressing NK-cell markers.

The sample comprised PBMCs. These receptors originate from a woman between 18 and 29 years old in good health.

This clonotype appeared a few times. The chain links TRBV12-3 or TRBV12-4 to TRBJ2-3; D remains unclear. Trimming took 6 bases from V and 4 from J, leaving 14 bases between them. There are 14 residues in the CDR3. This chain's CDR3 is CASRDLGFPDTQYF. CDR3 DNA: TGTGCCAGCAGAGATCTAGGTTTCCCAGATACGCAGTATTTT.

The chain carries TRBV29-1 and TRBJ2-5, with a tentative D call TRBD1 (6 bases). There are 12 residues in the CDR3. The germline V gene encodes CDR1 SQVTM and CDR2 ANQGSEA. With 6 bases removed from V and 1 base from J, the gap between germline ends came to 9 bases. The CDR3 region is CSVKDSQETQYF. DNA for the CDR3: TGCAGCGTAAAGGACAGCCAAGAGACCCAGTACTTC.

This clonotype came up many times. This sequence joins TRBV7-9 and TRBJ2-5; D remains unclear. This CDR3 contains 13 residues. V dropped 3 bases and J dropped 0 bases, with 5 bases sitting between them. CDR1 is SEHNR and CDR2 is FQNEAQ in the germline V gene (reference sequence). The CDR3 nucleotides are TGTGCCAGCAGCTTTGGGTACCAAGAGACCCAGTACTTC. The encoded protein is CASSFGYQETQYF. Full variable domain (rest looked up from reference TRBV7-9 and TRBJ2-5): DTGVSQNPRHKITKRGQNVTFRCDPISEHNRLYWYRQTLGQGPEFLTYFQNEAQLEKSRLLSDRFSAERPKGSFSTLEIQRTEQGDSAMYLCASSFGYQETQYFGPGTRLLVL.

This clonotype has ten or more counts. The J gene is TRBJ1-2, the V gene TRBV5-1; D not certain. The germline V gene encodes CDR1 SGHRS and CDR2 YFSETQ. The CDR3 totals 12 residues. The V and J ends lost 4 bases and 2 bases respectively, with 6 bases between them. The CDR3 loop reads CASSPINYGYTF. CDR3 DNA sequence: TGCGCCAGCAGCCCCATCAACTATGGCTACACCTTC.

The chain has TRBV13 and TRBJ2-7; a weak D match, TRBD1 (5 bases). Germline V gene sequence: CDR1 PRHDT, CDR2 FYEKMQ (reference sequence). V gave up 2 bases and J gave up 2 bases, with 13 bases separating them. This CDR3 comprises 15 residues. The CDR3 DNA follows: TGTGCCAGCAGCTTACGGTTCGACAGCCCCTACGAGCAGTACTTC. Protein: CASSLRFDSPYEQYF. Full variable domain (rest looked up from reference TRBV13 and TRBJ2-7): AAGVIQSPRHLIKEKRETATLKCYPIPRHDTVYWYQQGPGQDPQFLISFYEKMQSDKGSIPDRFSAQQFSDYHSELNMSSLELGDSALYFCASSLRFDSPYEQYFGPGTRLTVT.

V gene TRBV29-1 combines with J gene TRBJ2-1; 7 nucleotides line up with TRBD1. Per germline, CDR1 SQVTM and CDR2 ANQGSEA. V trimming: 3 bases; J trimming: 6 bases; junction bases outside the gene matches: 14. The CDR3 is 16 amino acids. The CDR3 sequence is CSVEVGQNSAGNEQFF. The CDR3 DNA sequence: TGCAGCGTTGAGGTGGGACAGAACAGTGCGGGCAATGAGCAGTTCTTC.

This clonotype has a handful of counts. This chain uses TRBV25-1 with TRBJ2-7, with TRBD1 matching over 9 bases. Germline lookup yields CDR1 MGHDK and CDR2 SYGVNS. The CDR3 contains 12 residues. V shed 3 bases and J 13 bases; nucleotides not matched to a gene: 7. The CDR3 sequence: CASSDYGTGTYF. CDR3 DNA: TGTGCCAGCAGTGACTACGGGACAGGGACATACTTC.

This chain joins TRBV14 and TRBJ2-7, with D tentatively TRBD2 (5 bases). Trimming took 3 bases from V and 0 from J, leaving 12 bases between them. CDR1 and CDR2 from the germline V gene are SGHDN and FVKESK. The CDR3 has 15 residues. In DNA form, the CDR3 reads TGTGCCAGCAGCCATCGCGGGTCCCGCTCCTACGAGCAGTACTTC. Amino acid sequence: CASSHRGSRSYEQYF. Full variable domain (remainder filled in from reference TRBV14 and TRBJ2-7): EAGVTQFPSHSVIEKGQTVTLRCDPISGHDNLYWYRRVMGKEIKFLLHFVKESKQDESGMPNNRFLAERTGGTYSTLKVQPAELEDSGVYFCASSHRGSRSYEQYFGPGTRLTVT.

J is TRBJ2-1 and V is TRBV29-1; D may be TRBD1 or TRBD2 (5 bases each). The CDR3 has 12 residues. The V end lost 5 bases, the J end lost 6 bases, and 11 bases lay between the germline ends. Germline lookup yields CDR1 SQVTM and CDR2 ANQGSEA. The CDR3 sequence: CSVIGTVNEQFF. The CDR3 DNA sequence: TGCAGCGTTATTGGGACGGTCAATGAGCAGTTCTTC.

This clonotype has a handful of counts. J is TRBJ2-7 and V is TRBV6-5; D may be TRBD2 (5 bases). Germline values: CDR1 MNHEY, CDR2 SVGAGI. CDR3 size: 16 residues. The ends were cut back, 0 bases at V and 0 bases at J, with 12 bases in the middle. CDR3 in amino acids: CASSYSLPGISYEQYF. As DNA, the CDR3 is TGTGCCAGCAGTTACTCCCTCCCGGGGATCTCCTACGAGCAGTACTTC.

This clonotype was picked up a small number of times. CDR3 sequence (DNA): TGTGCCAGCACCAACTTTGGGGCTGGGGCCAAAAACATTCAGTACTTC. Its protein product is CASTNFGAGAKNIQYF. The chain combines TRBV6-2 or TRBV6-3 with TRBJ2-4; D is possibly TRBD1 (5 bases). Germline V gene sequence: CDR1 MNHEY, CDR2 SVGEGT. This CDR3 has 16 amino acids. Trimming removed 7 bases from V and 1 base from J, with 17 bases in between.

The sample holds a few counts of this clonotype. The CDR3 loop is CSAGGFANEQFF. As DNA, the CDR3 is TGCAGTGCTGGGGGCTTTGCCAATGAGCAGTTCTTC. V is TRBV20-1 and J is TRBJ2-1, with a possible D match to TRBD1 (6 bases). The CDR3 runs 12 residues. From germline, CDR1 is DFQATT and CDR2 SNEGSKA (reference sequence). Trimming took 5 bases from V and 6 from J, leaving 11 bases between them.